The 27 T cell receptor beta chains below all came from one sample that was sequenced in a study of CD8 T cells in Susac syndrome. RNA amounts of about 0.45 to 1 ug underwent reverse transcription with random hexamers. TCRdb re-called the immunoSEQ multiplex PCR reads through MiXCR, storing one row per CDR3 protein. The sample contains about 120,000 distinct CDR3 sequences, around 94% of which appear only once. Source material: CD8+ T cells from PBMCs. These receptors all come from a human donor with Susac syndrome.

V is TRBV6-5 and J is TRBJ2-5, with D unresolved. With 0 bases removed from V and 1 base from J, the gap between germline ends came to 6 bases. The CDR3 is 14 residues long. CDR1 is MNHEY and CDR2 is SVGAGI in the germline V gene. CDR3 in amino acids: CASSYSRPQETQYF. CDR3 DNA sequence: TGTGCCAGCAGTTACTCGAGGCCCCAAGAGACCCAGTACTTC.

This CDR3 is CASSPRTTRDTQYF. The CDR3 DNA reads as TGTGCCAGCAGCCCTCGGACTACTAGAGATACGCAGTATTTT. The J gene is TRBJ2-3, the V gene TRBV9; weak D call: TRBD2 (6 bases). CDR1 is SGDLS, CDR2 YYNGEE, per germline. V gave up 4 bases and J gave up 5 bases, with 14 bases separating them. This CDR3 spans 14 amino acids.

The genes are TRBV4-2 and TRBJ2-7; a possible D gene is TRBD2 (5 bases). CDR3 size: 14 residues. V lost 1 base and J 8 bases, leaving 15 bases between the germline ends. The germline gives CDR1 LGHNA, CDR2 YNFKEQ. In DNA form, the CDR3 reads TGTGCCAGCAGCCAAGGTGGGGAAGGAGGCAAGCAGTACTTC. It is translated as CASSQGGEGGKQYF.

This rearrangement joins TRBV7-2 to TRBJ1-5; D not resolved. Trimming removed 1 base from V and 1 base from J, with 8 bases in between. Germline CDR1 reads SGHTA; CDR2 reads FQGNSA. The CDR3 loop spans 15 amino acids. In nucleotides, the CDR3 is TGTGCCAGCAGCTTAGAGCGGGGAAGCAATCAGCCCCAGCATTTT. It translates to CASSLERGSNQPQHF.

This sequence joins TRBV9 and TRBJ2-1; unclear D gene. With 3 bases removed from V and 15 bases from J, the gap between germline ends came to 7 bases. CDR1 and CDR2 from the germline V gene are SGDLS and YYNGEE. This CDR3 is built from 9 residues. CDR3: CASSASRFF. The CDR3 DNA sequence: TGTGCCAGCAGCGCCTCTCGGTTCTTC. The whole variable domain, filled in from reference TRBV9 and TRBJ2-1, reads DSGVTQTPKHLITATGQRVTLRCSPRSGDLSVYWYQQSLDQGLQFLIQYYNGEERAKGNILERFSAQQFPDLHSELNLSSLELGDSALYFCASSASRFFGPGTRLTVL.

The chain carries TRBV10-3 and TRBJ1-2, with D possibly being TRBD1 (5 bases). The CDR3 has 16 amino acids. Per the germline V gene, CDR1 is ENHRY and CDR2 is SYGVKD. Trimming took 0 bases from V and 3 from J, leaving 14 bases between them. The CDR3 coding sequence is TGTGCCATCAGTGAGTCTATGACAGTTTATGACTATGGCTACACCTTC. Translated, it gives CAISESMTVYDYGYTF.

The CDR3 DNA reads as TGTGCCAGCACCTTCCCTGCCTACGAGCAGTACTTC. Translation gives CASTFPAYEQYF. J is TRBJ2-7 and V is TRBV7-2; D unclear. Germline V gives CDR1 SGHTA, CDR2 FQGNSA. This CDR3 has 12 residues. The V gene lost 7 bases and the J gene lost 2 bases, with 9 bases spanning the gap.

This sequence joins TRBV20-1 and TRBJ2-5, with D perhaps matching TRBD2 (7 bases). The V gene lost 5 bases and the J gene lost 4 bases, with 17 bases spanning the gap. Germline V lookup: CDR1 DFQATT, CDR2 SNEGSKA (reference sequence). The CDR3 is 14 residues long. CDR3 in DNA: TGCAGTGCTGTTCCGGCAGGGGAGGGAGAGACCCAGTACTTC. Its protein product is CSAVPAGEGETQYF.

The genes are TRBV12-3 or TRBV12-4 and TRBJ2-5, with TRBD1 matching over 7 bases. V dropped 5 bases and J dropped 1; count of bases not matched to a gene: 7. CDR3 length: 15 residues. The CDR3 reads CASSRTGSLQETQYF. The CDR3 nucleotides are TGTGCCAGCAGTAGGACAGGTAGCCTCCAAGAGACCCAGTACTTC.

This clonotype was recorded a few times. This chain links TRBV18 with TRBJ2-7; no definite D call. This CDR3 has 12 amino acids. The V gene's germline CDR1 is KGHSH and CDR2 LQKENI. Trimming stripped 6 bases from V and 2 bases from J, with 8 bases between. The CDR3 region is CASSPAPYEQYF. DNA of the CDR3: TGTGCCAGCTCGCCGGCACCCTACGAGCAGTACTTC.

This chain connects TRBV7-2 to TRBJ2-5; D uncertain. The CDR3 totals 13 residues. V lost 4 bases to trimming and J lost 1 base, with 7 bases between them. Germline lookup yields CDR1 SGHTA and CDR2 FQGNSA. This CDR3 reads CASSSRPQETQYF. CDR3 bases: TGTGCCAGCAGCTCACGGCCCCAAGAGACCCAGTACTTC.

This chain uses TRBV5-6 with TRBJ2-1; 9 bases agree with TRBD2. This CDR3 has 16 residues. With 0 bases clipped from V and 4 bases from J, the junction kept 5 bases outside the gene matches. Germline V gene lookup returns CDR1 SGHDT and CDR2 YYEEEE. CDR3 loop: CASSLALSGGYNEQFF. CDR3 in DNA: TGTGCCAGCAGCTTGGCCCTAAGCGGGGGGTACAATGAGCAGTTCTTC.

J is TRBJ2-1 and V is TRBV5-4; 11 nucleotides line up with TRBD2. CDR3 length: 15 amino acids. Trimming took 0 bases from V and 15 from J; bases not matched to a gene: 11. CDR1 and CDR2 (germline): SGHNT, YYREEE (reference sequence). The CDR3 DNA follows: TGTGCCAGCAGCTTGGTGACTAGCGGGGCGGAAAACAGGTTCTTC. This codes for CASSLVTSGAENRFF.

The J gene is TRBJ1-2, the V gene TRBV7-9; D is perhaps TRBD1 (6 bases). The CDR3 length is 13 residues. Germline V lookup: CDR1 SEHNR, CDR2 FQNEAQ (reference sequence). V lost 1 base and J 5 bases, leaving 8 bases between the germline ends. CDR3 residues: CASSLGGQYGYTF. The CDR3 DNA sequence: TGTGCCAGCAGCTTAGGCGGACAGTATGGCTACACCTTC.

CDR3 in amino acids: CASSSLLGGGSGANVLTF. In DNA form, the CDR3 reads TGTGCCAGCAGTTCACTACTAGGCGGGGGCTCTGGGGCCAACGTCCTGACTTTC. The genes are TRBV6-5 and TRBJ2-6; 7 bases are shared with TRBD2. Germline V gene sequence: CDR1 MNHEY, CDR2 SVGAGI. The CDR3 extends over 18 amino acids. The trim removed 4 bases at V and 0 bases at J, leaving 9 bases unmatched.

This chain uses TRBV27 with TRBJ2-5; D is undetermined. V shed 3 bases and J shed 5 bases, with 7 bases lying between them. The length of the CDR3 is 12 residues. Germline-derived CDR1 and CDR2 are MNHEY and SMNVEV (reference sequence). CDR3 nucleotides: TGTGCCAGCAGTTTGTTTGGGGAGACCCAGTACTTC. This encodes CASSLFGETQYF.

This chain uses TRBV10-3 with TRBJ1-1; D not resolved. Looked up from germline, CDR1 is ENHRY and CDR2 is SYGVKD. The CDR3 has 13 amino acids. Trimming cost V 3 bases and J 0 bases, with 5 bases left between them. The CDR3 spells CAISDRLNTEAFF. The CDR3 nucleotides are TGTGCCATCAGTGACAGGTTGAACACTGAAGCTTTCTTT.

The CDR3 protein is CASSFRGVQPQHF. The CDR3 nucleotides are TGTGCCAGCAGTTTTCGGGGAGTCCAGCCCCAGCATTTT. V usage is TRBV12-3 or TRBV12-4 and J usage is TRBJ1-5; D is undetermined. Trimming removed 3 bases from V and 7 bases from J, with 10 bases in between. There are 13 residues in the CDR3.

The V and J genes are TRBV5-1 and TRBJ2-1; 10 nucleotides line up with TRBD1. CDR3 length equals 13 residues. V trimming: 3 bases; J trimming: 7 bases; junction bases outside the gene matches: 1. CDR1 SGHRS and CDR2 YFSETQ come from the germline V gene. The CDR3: CASSWGQGNEQFF. As DNA, the CDR3 is TGCGCCAGCAGCTGGGGACAGGGGAATGAGCAGTTCTTC.

V and J are TRBV7-9 and TRBJ1-1; 9 bases agree with TRBD1. With 4 bases clipped from V and 11 bases from J, the junction kept 17 bases outside the gene matches. Germline CDR1 reads SEHNR; CDR2 reads FQNEAQ (reference sequence). This CDR3 is 16 amino acids long. The CDR3 spells CASSSPGQGLRGDAFF. CDR3 sequence (DNA): TGTGCCAGCAGCTCACCGGGACAGGGTCTCCGCGGGGATGCTTTCTTT.

The chain joins TRBV27 to TRBJ2-5, with a possible D match to TRBD1 (6 bases). The V end was cut by 6 bases, the J end by 1 base, with 21 bases between. Germline V gene sequence: CDR1 MNHEY, CDR2 SMNVEV (reference sequence). The CDR3 extends over 17 amino acids. CDR3 amino acids: CASRRTYRAPIQETQYF. The CDR3 region has the DNA TGTGCCAGCAGGCGAACCTACAGGGCCCCAATCCAAGAGACCCAGTACTTC.

The chain has TRBV30 and TRBJ1-2, with D uncertain. Trimming stripped 7 bases from V and 5 bases from J, with 11 bases between. This CDR3 contains 11 residues. Germline V gene data show CDR1 as GTSNPN and CDR2 as SVGIG (reference sequence). The CDR3 region is CASPNGYGYTF. In nucleotides, the CDR3 is TGTGCCTCACCGAATGGTTATGGCTACACCTTC.

V is TRBV27 and J is TRBJ2-5; TRBD1 aligns across 10 bases. CDR1 is MNHEY and CDR2 is SMNVEV in the germline V gene (reference sequence). V shed 5 bases and J 2 bases; nucleotides not matched to a gene: 8. The CDR3 spans 16 residues. The DNA of the CDR3 is TGTGCCAGCAGTCCGTTGGACAGGGGGGTGCAAGAGACCCAGTACTTC. It encodes CASSPLDRGVQETQYF.

The chain uses TRBV7-8 and TRBJ1-1, with D perhaps matching TRBD1 (5 bases). V lost 7 bases and J lost 4, with 13 bases in between. There are 13 residues in the CDR3. Germline values: CDR1 SGHVS, CDR2 FQNEAQ. CDR3 sequence reads: CASIYGALTEAFF. The CDR3 DNA is TGTGCCAGCATATATGGGGCTCTCACTGAAGCTTTCTTT.

The CDR3, as DNA: TGTGCCAGCGGTCTTATATCCCCCGGCGTGGTCGATGAGCAGTTCTTC. It codes for CASGLISPGVVDEQFF. The genes are TRBV6-4 and TRBJ2-1; D unclear. Germline lookup yields CDR1 MRHNA and CDR2 SNTAGT. The CDR3 runs 16 residues. Trimming pared 8 bases from V and 8 bases from J, leaving 25 bases between.

V is TRBV29-1 and J is TRBJ1-1; D ambiguous. The germline V and J ends were trimmed by 7 bases and 1 base, with 10 bases remaining between them. The CDR3 is 12 residues long. Germline values: CDR1 SQVTM, CDR2 ANQGSEA. The DNA of the CDR3 is TGCAGCGGTCTGAGGAGGAACACTGAAGCTTTCTTT. Amino acid sequence: CSGLRRNTEAFF.

V is TRBV9 and J is TRBJ2-7, with a tentative D call TRBD1 (6 bases). The CDR3 runs to 16 residues. V dropped 0 bases and J dropped 9 bases, with 22 bases sitting between them. Germline V lookup: CDR1 SGDLS, CDR2 YYNGEE. The CDR3 DNA is TGTGCCAGCAGCGTAGGGAGAACAGGGCGGTCAGGTGGGCAGTACTTC. Its translation is CASSVGRTGRSGGQYF.